This T cell receptor (beta chain) was obtained from a study of blood T cell repertoires in COVID-19. Study context: Specimens from acute and convalescent COVID-19 originated in the United States, Italy and Spain.

The germline V gene has CDR1 LNHDA and CDR2 SQIVND (reference sequence). The CDR3 is 13 amino acids. Trimming cost V 6 bases and J 7 bases; bases outside gene matches: 4. Concerning this clone: At the DNA level, this CDR3 is encoded by other sequences in the same sample as well.

Original handling: For nucleated cells, counts were estimated from reference gene primer amplification. TCRdb's copy holds only in-frame clones and misses some; the assay was immunoSEQ multiplex PCR. That table supplies the V and J calls and clone size; D and trimming were determined from the DNA. This sample carries 63,000 or so clones, just under 90% of them seen once, and the ten largest clones take less than 1.5%. Specimen: peripheral blood. The chain is built from TRBV19 and TRBJ1-4; the match to TRBD1 covers 8 bases. This clonotype originated in a man aged 60 to 75 with acute or convalescent COVID-19. CDR3 loop: CASSDRGGEKLFF. In nucleotides, the CDR3 is TGTGCCAGTAGCGACAGGGGCGGTGAAAAACTGTTTTTT.